The clone carrying this TCR beta chain has a handful of counts. What it recognizes is unknown. The sample comes from a study of T-cell memory formation after mild COVID-19. Across the study: TCR clusters were largely donor specific.

The trim removed 3 bases at V and 2 bases at J, leaving 2 bases unmatched. Germline assignment: CDR1 GTSNPN and CDR2 SVGIG (reference sequence). CDR3 length: 13 residues. Points from the study as a whole: That cross-reactive memory joined was suggested by some responding clones appearing in pre-infection memory. Contracting clones localized mainly to CM and EM when CD4+ and mainly to EMRA when CD8+.

Constant-segment primers served in 5'RACE that generated TCR alpha and TCR beta cDNA libraries bearing sample barcodes and UMIs. TCRdb used MiXCR to reprocess the 5' RACE reads, holding one entry per CDR3 protein. The table lists approximately 430,000 distinct CDR3 sequences, about 22% of them singletons. This chain uses TRBV30 with TRBJ2-7; TRBD2 matches at 9 bases. Sequenced sample: PBMCs or a T cell subset sorted from them (not recorded which). The TCR originated in an adult woman who had mild COVID-19 (a few samples of this study predate the infection). Cell type and time point are not known. The CDR3 bases are TGTGCCTGGAGGACTAGCGGTACCTACGAGCAGTACTTC. Residues: CAWRTSGTYEQYF.